This TCR beta chain appears in the sequencing data of a study of cytomegalovirus exposure and HLA in healthy donors. The study ran its PCR with 60 Vbeta and 13 Jbeta primers. Repertoires were generated with immunoSEQ multiplex PCR, while TCRdb's copy carries only in-frame clones and drops some. The sample lists about 130,000 clones; around 74% were seen once. Germline CDR1 and CDR2: LNHDA and SQIVND (reference sequence). Deletions cut 3 bases from V and 2 bases from J, with 8 bases between. This CDR3 spans 13 amino acids. The chain employs TRBV19 and TRBJ2-7; D is unresolved. The sequencing sample was made of PBMCs. This TCR came from a man aged 30 to 45 in good health and CMV-seronegative. CDR3 sequence reads: CASSMSVTYEQYF. The CDR3 DNA follows: TGTGCCAGTAGTATGTCGGTTACCTACGAGCAGTACTTC.